This TCR beta chain was identified in a study of vaccination effects on CD4 cells after COVID-19. Study-level results: Marked clonal contraction was seen in infection- and vaccine-induced clones late after vaccination.

In regard to this clone: What it binds is not known.

Sequencing used immunoSEQ multiplex PCR; TCRdb keeps in-frame clones, though not all of them. The sample records tens of thousands of clones, around 69% being singletons. There are 14 residues in the CDR3. Germline V gene lookup returns CDR1 KGHSH and CDR2 LQKENI. The ends were cut back, 5 bases at V and 0 bases at J, with 11 bases in the middle. After expansion with viral peptide pools in the ViraFEST assay, antigen-specific CD4+ T cells were sequenced. Once cultured for roughly 10 days, the cells underwent separation to obtain CD4+ T cells. Having tested negative for nucleocapsid antibodies, the vaccine recipients showed no prior SARS-CoV-2 infection.

Sequenced material: CD4+ T cells from PBMCs cultured with HCoV-NL63 spike peptides, taken before COVID-19 vaccination. The receptor was isolated from a human donor who received a COVID-19 vaccine. The chain couples TRBV18 to TRBJ2-7, with D perhaps TRBD2 (5 bases). CDR3 residues: CASSIGGSSYEQYV. CDR3 coding DNA: TGTGCCAGCTCAATAGGTGGGAGCTCCTACGAGCAGTACGTC.